This T cell receptor beta chain was obtained from a study of blood T cell repertoires in COVID-19. Study-wide background: Samples representing acute and convalescent COVID-19 were sourced from the United States, Italy and Spain. Nucleic acid was either cDNA or gDNA, and it came from T cells, B-cell-depleted T cells, or PBMCs.

Per the original methods: Reference gene primer amplification gave estimated nucleated cell counts. Method: immunoSEQ multiplex PCR; TCRdb's copy keeps in-frame clones and lacks some. The DNA gave D and trimming, while V, J and clone size come from that table. This sample has over 60,000 clones; 82% occur once, and the top ten carry approximately 13%. In germline, CDR1 is MNHEY, CDR2 SVGAGI. This CDR3 has 14 amino acids. Trimming took 5 bases from V and 2 from J; bases not matched to a gene: 2. V usage is TRBV6-5 and J usage is TRBJ2-7; 11 bases match TRBD1. Material for sequencing was peripheral blood. The TCR comes from a woman aged 80 or over with acute or convalescent COVID-19. The CDR3 DNA is TGTGCCAGCAGTCAGGACAGGGGGCCCTACGAGCAGTACTTC. This sequence encodes CASSQDRGPYEQYF.